These T cell receptor beta chains were read from a single sample in a study of response to subunit inactivated influenza vaccine. In TCRdb, the RT-PCR reads were re-called with MiXCR into one record per CDR3 protein. The sample lists 650,000 to 800,000 distinct CDR3 sequences, about 18% seen once, with under 13% in the top ten. This material consisted of PBMCs from blood, taken more than 4 days after vaccination. The receptors shown here come from a man aged 50 to 60 who received an inactivated influenza vaccine. Each CDR3 is given with its conserved first and last residue. Each record gives: J gene, V gene, clone size, D gene, CDR3 protein, CDR3 DNA. A D gene is named only where the DNA matches it firmly. Where a row states a size, it is once, few, many or the class of an expanded clone; other rows omit it.

j_call: TRBJ2-2; v_call: TRBV27; clone_size: many; d_call: NA; cdr3_aa: CASSYDRNTGELFF; cdr3_nt: TGTGCCAGCAGTTACGACAGAAACACCGGGGAGCTGTTTTTT
j_call: TRBJ2-2; v_call: TRBV7-2; clone_size: few; d_call: NA; cdr3_aa: CASSLTGVSGELFF; cdr3_nt: TGTGCCAGCAGCTTAACGGGAGTTAGCGGGGAGCTGTTTTTT
j_call: TRBJ1-1; v_call: TRBV12-3/TRBV12-4; clone_size: many; d_call: TRBD1; cdr3_aa: CASSNEDRGWTEAFF; cdr3_nt: TGTGCCAGCAGCAACGAGGACAGGGGATGGACTGAAGCTTTCTTT
j_call: TRBJ2-2; v_call: TRBV7-9; clone_size: few; d_call: TRBD2; cdr3_aa: CANHAGEGGELFF; cdr3_nt: TGTGCCAACCATGCGGGAGAAGGCGGGGAGCTGTTTTTT
j_call: TRBJ2-7; v_call: TRBV6-5; clone_size: few; d_call: NA; cdr3_aa: CASSYSGVWNEQYF; cdr3_nt: TGTGCCAGCAGTTACTCGGGGGTCTGGAACGAGCAGTACTTC
j_call: TRBJ2-3; v_call: TRBV9; clone_size: many; d_call: NA; cdr3_aa: CASGTGFASTDTQYF; cdr3_nt: TGTGCCAGCGGGACGGGGTTTGCTAGCACAGATACGCAGTATTTT
j_call: TRBJ2-7; v_call: TRBV20-1; clone_size: few; d_call: TRBD2; cdr3_aa: CSAEGLAPYEQYF; cdr3_nt: TGCAGTGCGGAGGGACTAGCGCCCTACGAGCAGTACTTC
j_call: TRBJ2-1; v_call: TRBV9; clone_size: few; d_call: TRBD1; cdr3_aa: CASSVGKRDRVYNEQFF; cdr3_nt: TGTGCCAGCAGCGTAGGGAAAAGGGACAGGGTCTACAATGAGCAGTTCTTC
j_call: TRBJ2-2; v_call: TRBV29-1; clone_size: NA; d_call: TRBD2; cdr3_aa: CSVEGLAGTRGELFF; cdr3_nt: TGCAGCGTTGAGGGACTAGCGGGGACCAGGGGGGAGCTGTTTTTT
j_call: TRBJ2-7; v_call: TRBV27; clone_size: NA; d_call: NA; cdr3_aa: CASKIGPGKAGEQYF; cdr3_nt: TGTGCCAGCAAAATAGGCCCGGGGAAAGCGGGCGAGCAGTACTTC
j_call: TRBJ2-5; v_call: TRBV5-6; clone_size: NA; d_call: NA; cdr3_aa: CASSTTGYETQYF; cdr3_nt: TGTGCCAGCAGCACCACAGGGTACGAGACCCAGTACTTC
j_call: TRBJ2-2; v_call: TRBV29-1; clone_size: NA; d_call: NA; cdr3_aa: CSASSGRAGELFF; cdr3_nt: TGCAGCGCCAGCTCAGGGAGAGCCGGGGAGCTGTTTTTT
j_call: TRBJ2-6; v_call: TRBV9; clone_size: NA; d_call: NA; cdr3_aa: CASSVGNSGANVLTF; cdr3_nt: TGTGCCAGCAGCGTAGGAAACTCTGGGGCCAACGTCCTGACTTTC
j_call: TRBJ2-7; v_call: TRBV4-3; clone_size: few; d_call: NA; cdr3_aa: CASSQAQDQYYEQYF; cdr3_nt: TGCGCCAGCAGCCAGGCTCAAGATCAGTACTACGAGCAGTACTTC
j_call: TRBJ2-1; v_call: TRBV12-3/TRBV12-4; clone_size: NA; d_call: TRBD2; cdr3_aa: CASWDAGGYNEQFF; cdr3_nt: TGTGCCAGCTGGGATGCGGGGGGGTACAATGAGCAGTTCTTC
j_call: TRBJ2-2; v_call: TRBV20-1; clone_size: NA; d_call: TRBD2; cdr3_aa: CSARDLAGVNTGELFF; cdr3_nt: TGCAGTGCTAGAGACCTAGCGGGGGTAAACACCGGGGAGCTGTTTTTT
j_call: TRBJ2-2; v_call: TRBV2; clone_size: NA; d_call: TRBD2; cdr3_aa: CAQGRGANTGELFF; cdr3_nt: TGTGCCCAAGGACGGGGGGCGAACACCGGGGAGCTGTTTTTT
j_call: TRBJ2-2; v_call: TRBV29-1; clone_size: many; d_call: NA; cdr3_aa: CSVGAKGWGTGELFF; cdr3_nt: TGCAGCGTTGGAGCCAAGGGTTGGGGCACCGGGGAGCTGTTTTTT
j_call: TRBJ2-1; v_call: TRBV7-9; clone_size: few; d_call: TRBD2; cdr3_aa: CASSADPTSGNLVF; cdr3_nt: TGTGCCAGCAGCGCCGACCCGACTAGCGGGAATCTGGTCTTC
j_call: TRBJ2-5; v_call: TRBV12-3/TRBV12-4; clone_size: NA; d_call: NA; cdr3_aa: CASSLVGLGTQYF; cdr3_nt: TGTGCCAGCAGTTTAGTGGGGCTGGGGACCCAGTACTTC
j_call: TRBJ2-6; v_call: TRBV10-3; clone_size: NA; d_call: TRBD2; cdr3_aa: CAISPTSGNSSGANVLTF; cdr3_nt: TGTGCCATCAGTCCGACTAGCGGTAACAGCTCTGGGGCCAACGTCCTGACTTTC
j_call: TRBJ2-7; v_call: TRBV29-1; clone_size: NA; d_call: TRBD1; cdr3_aa: CSADTGGPSYEQYF; cdr3_nt: TGCAGCGCGGATACAGGGGGACCCTCCTACGAGCAGTACTTC
j_call: TRBJ2-3; v_call: TRBV24-1; clone_size: NA; d_call: TRBD2; cdr3_aa: CATSDPTSGTSDTQYF; cdr3_nt: TGTGCCACCAGTGATCCGACTAGCGGGACATCCGATACGCAGTATTTT
j_call: TRBJ1-3; v_call: TRBV5-1; clone_size: NA; d_call: NA; cdr3_aa: CASKTGDSGNTIYF; cdr3_nt: TGCGCCAGCAAAACAGGAGACTCTGGAAACACCATATATTTT
j_call: TRBJ2-6; v_call: TRBV27; clone_size: NA; d_call: NA; cdr3_aa: CASSAKLSGANVLTF; cdr3_nt: TGTGCCAGCAGTGCCAAACTCTCTGGGGCCAACGTCCTGACTTTC
j_call: TRBJ1-1; v_call: TRBV7-2; clone_size: NA; d_call: NA; cdr3_aa: CASSLWARGSTEAFF; cdr3_nt: TGTGCCAGCAGCTTATGGGCAAGGGGGAGCACTGAAGCTTTCTTT
j_call: TRBJ2-7; v_call: TRBV4-2; clone_size: few; d_call: TRBD2; cdr3_aa: CASSQEPLAGLTYEQYF; cdr3_nt: TGTGCCAGCAGCCAGGAGCCCCTAGCGGGGCTAACCTACGAGCAGTACTTC
j_call: TRBJ2-3; v_call: TRBV15; clone_size: few; d_call: TRBD2; cdr3_aa: CATSRDLRGDTDTQYF; cdr3_nt: TGTGCCACCAGCAGAGATCTGCGGGGGGACACAGATACGCAGTATTTT